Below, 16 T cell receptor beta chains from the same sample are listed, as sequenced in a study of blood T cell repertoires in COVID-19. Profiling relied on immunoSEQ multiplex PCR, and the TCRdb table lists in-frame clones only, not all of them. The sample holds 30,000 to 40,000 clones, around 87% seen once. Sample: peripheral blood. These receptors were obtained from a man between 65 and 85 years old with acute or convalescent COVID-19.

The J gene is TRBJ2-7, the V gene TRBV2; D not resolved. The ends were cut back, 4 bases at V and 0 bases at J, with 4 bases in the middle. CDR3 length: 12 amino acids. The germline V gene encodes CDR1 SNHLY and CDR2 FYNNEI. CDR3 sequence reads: CASSVNSYEQYF. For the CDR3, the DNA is TGTGCCAGCAGTGTCAACTCCTACGAGCAGTACTTC.

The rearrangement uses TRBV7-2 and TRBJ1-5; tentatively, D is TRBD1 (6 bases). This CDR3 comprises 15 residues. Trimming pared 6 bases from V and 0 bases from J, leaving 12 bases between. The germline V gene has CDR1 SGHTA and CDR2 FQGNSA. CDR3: CASSFGQYSNQPQHF. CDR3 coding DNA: TGTGCCAGCAGTTTTGGACAGTATAGCAATCAGCCCCAGCATTTT.

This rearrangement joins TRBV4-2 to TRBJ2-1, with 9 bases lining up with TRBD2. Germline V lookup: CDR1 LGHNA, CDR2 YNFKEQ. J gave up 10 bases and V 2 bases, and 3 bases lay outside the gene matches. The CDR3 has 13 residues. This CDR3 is CASSQQSGGEQFF. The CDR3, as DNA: TGTGCCAGCAGCCAACAAAGCGGGGGGGAGCAGTTCTTC.

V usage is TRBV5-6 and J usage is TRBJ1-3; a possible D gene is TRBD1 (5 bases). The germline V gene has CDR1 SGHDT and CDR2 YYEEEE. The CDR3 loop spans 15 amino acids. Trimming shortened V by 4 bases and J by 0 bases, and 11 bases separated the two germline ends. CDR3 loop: CASSRRQISGNTIYF. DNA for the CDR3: TGTGCCAGCAGCCGACGACAGATCTCTGGAAACACCATATATTTT. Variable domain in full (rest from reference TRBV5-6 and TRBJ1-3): DAGVTQSPTHLIKTRGQQVTLRCSPKSGHDTVSWYQQALGQGPQFIFQYYEEEERQRGNFPDRFSGHQFPNYSSELNVNALLLGDSALYLCASSRRQISGNTIYFGEGSWLTVV.

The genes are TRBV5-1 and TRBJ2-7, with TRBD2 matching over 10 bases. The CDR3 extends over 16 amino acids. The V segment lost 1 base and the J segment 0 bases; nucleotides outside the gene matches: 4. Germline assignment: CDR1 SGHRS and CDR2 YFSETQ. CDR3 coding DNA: TGCGCCAGCAGCTTGCGGACTAGCGGATACTCCTACGAGCAGTACTTC. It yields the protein CASSLRTSGYSYEQYF.

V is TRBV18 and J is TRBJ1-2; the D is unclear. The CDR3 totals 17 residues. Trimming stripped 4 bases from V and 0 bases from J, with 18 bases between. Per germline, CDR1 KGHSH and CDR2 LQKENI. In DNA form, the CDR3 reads TGTGCCAGCTCACAACCGGGCCAACCTGATTCTAACTATGGCTACACCTTC. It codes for CASSQPGQPDSNYGYTF.

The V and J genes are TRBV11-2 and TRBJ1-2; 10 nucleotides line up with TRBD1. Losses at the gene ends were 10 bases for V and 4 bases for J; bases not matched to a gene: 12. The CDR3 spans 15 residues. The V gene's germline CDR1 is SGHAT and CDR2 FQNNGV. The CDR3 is CATASERTGGYGYTF. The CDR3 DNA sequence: TGTGCCACAGCTTCCGAACGGACAGGGGGCTATGGCTACACCTTC.

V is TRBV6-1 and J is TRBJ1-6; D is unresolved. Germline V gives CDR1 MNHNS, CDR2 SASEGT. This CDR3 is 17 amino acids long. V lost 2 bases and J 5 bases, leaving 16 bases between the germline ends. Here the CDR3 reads CASSERFRGSDNSPLHF. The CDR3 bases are TGTGCCAGCAGTGAAAGGTTCCGGGGATCGGATAATTCACCCCTCCACTTT.

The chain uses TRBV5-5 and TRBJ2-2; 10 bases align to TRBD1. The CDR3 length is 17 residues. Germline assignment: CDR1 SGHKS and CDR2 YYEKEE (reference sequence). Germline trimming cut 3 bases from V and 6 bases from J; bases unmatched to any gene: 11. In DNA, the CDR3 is TGTGCCAGCAGCTACCGGGGCTGGGACAGGGGTTCCGGGGAGCTGTTTTTT. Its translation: CASSYRGWDRGSGELFF. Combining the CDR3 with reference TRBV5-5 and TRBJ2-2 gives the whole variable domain DAGVTQSPTHLIKTRGQQVTLRCSPISGHKSVSWYQQVLGQGPQFIFQYYEKEERGRGNFPDRFSARQFPNYSSELNVNALLLGDSALYLCASSYRGWDRGSGELFFGEGSRLTVL.

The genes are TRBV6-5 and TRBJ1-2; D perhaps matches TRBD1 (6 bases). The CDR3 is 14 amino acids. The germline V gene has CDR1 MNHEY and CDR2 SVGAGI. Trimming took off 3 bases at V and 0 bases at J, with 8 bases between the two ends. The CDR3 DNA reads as TGTGCCAGCAGTTATGACAGGACTAACTATGGCTACACCTTC. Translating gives CASSYDRTNYGYTF.

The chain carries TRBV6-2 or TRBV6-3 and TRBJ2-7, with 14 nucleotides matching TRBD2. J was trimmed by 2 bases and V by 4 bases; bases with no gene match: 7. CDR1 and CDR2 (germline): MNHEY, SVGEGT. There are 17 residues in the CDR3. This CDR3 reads CASSFGTSGSWAYEQYF. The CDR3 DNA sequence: TGTGCCAGCAGTTTCGGGACTAGCGGGAGTTGGGCCTACGAGCAGTACTTC.

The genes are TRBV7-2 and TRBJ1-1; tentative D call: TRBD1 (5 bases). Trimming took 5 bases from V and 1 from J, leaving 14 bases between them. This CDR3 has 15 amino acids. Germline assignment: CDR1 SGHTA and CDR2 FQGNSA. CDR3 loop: CASSTQTGGNTEAFF. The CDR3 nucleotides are TGTGCCAGCAGCACCCAGACGGGGGGGAACACTGAAGCTTTCTTT.

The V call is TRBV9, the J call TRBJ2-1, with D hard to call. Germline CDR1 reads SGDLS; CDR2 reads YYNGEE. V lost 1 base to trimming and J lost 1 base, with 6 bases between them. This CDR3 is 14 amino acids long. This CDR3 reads CASSVTDSYNEQFF. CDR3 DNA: TGTGCCAGCAGCGTAACTGATTCCTACAATGAGCAGTTCTTC.

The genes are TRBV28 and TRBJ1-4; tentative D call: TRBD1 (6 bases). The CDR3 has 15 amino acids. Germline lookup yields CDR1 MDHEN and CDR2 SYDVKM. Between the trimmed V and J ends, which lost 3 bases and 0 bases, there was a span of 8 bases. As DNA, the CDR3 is TGTGCCAGCAGTTTTTCAGGGGCAACTAATGAAAAACTGTTTTTT. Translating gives CASSFSGATNEKLFF.

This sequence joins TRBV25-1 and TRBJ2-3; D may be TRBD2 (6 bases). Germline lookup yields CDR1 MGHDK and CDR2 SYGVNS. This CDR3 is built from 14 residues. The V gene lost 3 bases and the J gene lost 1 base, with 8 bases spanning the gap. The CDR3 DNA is TGTGCCAGCAGTGATCCGGGGGGCACAGATACGCAGTATTTT. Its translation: CASSDPGGTDTQYF.

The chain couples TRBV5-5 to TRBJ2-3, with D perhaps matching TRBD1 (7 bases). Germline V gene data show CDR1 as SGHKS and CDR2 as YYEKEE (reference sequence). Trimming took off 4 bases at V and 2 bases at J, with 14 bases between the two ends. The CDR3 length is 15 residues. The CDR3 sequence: CASSPQGDFTDTQYF. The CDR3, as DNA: TGTGCCAGCAGCCCGCAGGGGGACTTCACAGATACGCAGTATTTT.